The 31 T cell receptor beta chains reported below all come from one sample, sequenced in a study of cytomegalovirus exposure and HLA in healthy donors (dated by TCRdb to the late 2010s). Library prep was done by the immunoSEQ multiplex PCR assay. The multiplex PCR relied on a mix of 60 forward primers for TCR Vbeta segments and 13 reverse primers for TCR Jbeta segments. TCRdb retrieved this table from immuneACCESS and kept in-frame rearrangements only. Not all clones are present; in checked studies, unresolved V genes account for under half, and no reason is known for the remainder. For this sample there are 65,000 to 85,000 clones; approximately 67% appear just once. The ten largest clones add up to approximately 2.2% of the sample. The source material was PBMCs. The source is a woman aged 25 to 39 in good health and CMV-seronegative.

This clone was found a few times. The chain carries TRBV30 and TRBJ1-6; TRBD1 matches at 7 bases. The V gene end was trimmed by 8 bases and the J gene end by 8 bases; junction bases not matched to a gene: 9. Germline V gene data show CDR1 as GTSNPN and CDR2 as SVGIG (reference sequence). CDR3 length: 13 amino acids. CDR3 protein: CATADREDSPLHF. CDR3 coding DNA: TGTGCCACTGCAGACAGGGAGGATTCACCCCTCCACTTT.

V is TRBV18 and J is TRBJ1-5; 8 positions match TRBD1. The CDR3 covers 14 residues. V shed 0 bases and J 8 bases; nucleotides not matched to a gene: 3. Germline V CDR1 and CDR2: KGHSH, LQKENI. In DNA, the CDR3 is TGTGCCAGCTCACCACCGGACAGGGTCAAGCCCCAGCATTTT. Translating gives CASSPPDRVKPQHF.

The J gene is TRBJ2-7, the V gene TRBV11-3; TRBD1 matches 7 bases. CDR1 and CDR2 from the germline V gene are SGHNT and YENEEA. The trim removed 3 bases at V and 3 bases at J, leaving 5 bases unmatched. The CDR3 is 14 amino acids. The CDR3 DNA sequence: TGTGCCAGCAGCTTGAGGACAGGATACTACGAGCAGTACTTC. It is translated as CASSLRTGYYEQYF.

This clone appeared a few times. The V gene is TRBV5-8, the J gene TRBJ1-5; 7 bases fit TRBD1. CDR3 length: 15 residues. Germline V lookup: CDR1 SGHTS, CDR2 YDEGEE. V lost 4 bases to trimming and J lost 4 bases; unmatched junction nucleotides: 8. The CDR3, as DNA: TGTGCCAGCAGCCCTGACAGGGACCAGAATCAGCCCCAGCATTTT. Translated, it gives CASSPDRDQNQPQHF. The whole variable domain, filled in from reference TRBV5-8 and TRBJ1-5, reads EAGVTQSPTHLIKTRGQQATLRCSPISGHTSVYWYQQALGLGLQFLLWYDEGEERNRGNFPPRFSGRQFPNYSSELNVNALELEDSALYLCASSPDRDQNQPQHFGDGTRLSIL.

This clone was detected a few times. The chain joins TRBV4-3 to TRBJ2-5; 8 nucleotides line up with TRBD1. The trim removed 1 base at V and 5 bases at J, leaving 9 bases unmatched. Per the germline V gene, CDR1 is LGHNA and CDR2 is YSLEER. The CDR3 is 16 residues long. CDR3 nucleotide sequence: TGCGCCAGCAGCCAAGCCGGACAGGGAAGGCGGGAGACCCAGTACTTC. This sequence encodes CASSQAGQGRRETQYF.

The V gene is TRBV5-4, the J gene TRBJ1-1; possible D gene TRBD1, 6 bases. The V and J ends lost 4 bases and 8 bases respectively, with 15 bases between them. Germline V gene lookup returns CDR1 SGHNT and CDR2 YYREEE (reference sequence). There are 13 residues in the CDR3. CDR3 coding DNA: TGTGCCAGCAGCAATGACAGGCTCCCCGAAGCTTTCTTT. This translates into CASSNDRLPEAFF.

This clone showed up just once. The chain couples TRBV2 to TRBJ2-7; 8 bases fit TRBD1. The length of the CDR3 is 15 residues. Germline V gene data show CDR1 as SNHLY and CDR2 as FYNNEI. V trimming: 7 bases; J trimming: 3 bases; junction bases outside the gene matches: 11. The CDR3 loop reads CASTLGTGNLYEQYF. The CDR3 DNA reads TGTGCCAGCACCCTCGGGACAGGCAACCTCTACGAGCAGTACTTC. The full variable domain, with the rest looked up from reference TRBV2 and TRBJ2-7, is EPEVTQTPSHQVTQMGQEVILRCVPISNHLYFYWYRQILGQKVEFLVSFYNNEISEKSEIFDDQFSVERPDGSNFTLKIRSTKLEDSAMYFCASTLGTGNLYEQYFGPGTRLTVT.

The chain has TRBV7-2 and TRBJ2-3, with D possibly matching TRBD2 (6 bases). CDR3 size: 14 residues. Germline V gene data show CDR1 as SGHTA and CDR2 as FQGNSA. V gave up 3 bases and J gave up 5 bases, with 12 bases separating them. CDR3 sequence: CASSLSSVGDTQYF. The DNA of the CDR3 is TGTGCCAGCAGCTTGTCTAGCGTGGGAGATACGCAGTATTTT.

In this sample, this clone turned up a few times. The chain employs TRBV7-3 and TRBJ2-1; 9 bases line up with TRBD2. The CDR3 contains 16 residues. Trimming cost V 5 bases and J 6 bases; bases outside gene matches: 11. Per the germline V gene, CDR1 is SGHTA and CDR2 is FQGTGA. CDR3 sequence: CASSLRGTSWSNEQFF. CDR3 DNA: TGTGCCAGCAGCCTCCGGGGGACTAGCTGGTCCAATGAGCAGTTCTTC.

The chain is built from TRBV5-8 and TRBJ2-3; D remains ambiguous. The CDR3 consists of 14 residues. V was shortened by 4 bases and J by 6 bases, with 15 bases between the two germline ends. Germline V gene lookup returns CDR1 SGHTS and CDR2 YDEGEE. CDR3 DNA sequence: TGTGCCAGCAGCGCGTCCGATACGATCGATACGCAGTATTTT. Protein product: CASSASDTIDTQYF.

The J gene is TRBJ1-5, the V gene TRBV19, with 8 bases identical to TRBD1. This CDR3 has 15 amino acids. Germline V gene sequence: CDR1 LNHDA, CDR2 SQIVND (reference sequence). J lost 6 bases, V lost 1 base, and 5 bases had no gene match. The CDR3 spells CASSIGTGRPQPQHF. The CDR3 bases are TGTGCCAGTAGTATAGGGACAGGGAGGCCTCAGCCCCAGCATTTT.

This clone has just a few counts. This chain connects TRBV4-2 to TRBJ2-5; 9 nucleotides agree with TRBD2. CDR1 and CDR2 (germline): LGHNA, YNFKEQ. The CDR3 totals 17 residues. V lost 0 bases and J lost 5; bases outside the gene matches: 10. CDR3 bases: TGTGCCAGCAGCCAAGAAACGGCGGGGGGGCCTGGGGAGACCCAGTACTTC. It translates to CASSQETAGGPGETQYF.

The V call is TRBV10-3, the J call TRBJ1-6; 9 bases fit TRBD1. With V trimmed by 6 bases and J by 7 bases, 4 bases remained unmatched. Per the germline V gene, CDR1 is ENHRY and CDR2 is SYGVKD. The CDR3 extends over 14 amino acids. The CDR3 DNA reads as TGTGCCATCAGAACGGGACAGGGAAATTCACCCCTCCACTTT. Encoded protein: CAIRTGQGNSPLHF.

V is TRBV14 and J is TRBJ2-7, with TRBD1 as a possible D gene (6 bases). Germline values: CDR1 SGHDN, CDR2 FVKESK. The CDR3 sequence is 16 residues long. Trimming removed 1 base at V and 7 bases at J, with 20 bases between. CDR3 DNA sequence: TGTGCCAGCAGCCAAGGTCCCAGGGGAAGGGCCGGGGAGCAGTACTTC. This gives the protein CASSQGPRGRAGEQYF.

For the CDR3, the DNA is TGTGCCAGCAGCGGCGGCAGGGGGCGCAGGGAGCTGTTTTTT. Its translation: CASSGGRGRRELFF. The chain joins TRBV5-6 to TRBJ2-2; 8 bases agree with TRBD1. Unmatched junction bases numbered 8, after V lost 4 bases and J lost 9 bases. Looked up from germline, CDR1 is SGHDT and CDR2 is YYEEEE. This CDR3 comprises 14 residues. Filled out from reference TRBV5-6 and TRBJ2-2, the complete variable domain reads DAGVTQSPTHLIKTRGQQVTLRCSPKSGHDTVSWYQQALGQGPQFIFQYYEEEERQRGNFPDRFSGHQFPNYSSELNVNALLLGDSALYLCASSGGRGRRELFFGEGSRLTVL.

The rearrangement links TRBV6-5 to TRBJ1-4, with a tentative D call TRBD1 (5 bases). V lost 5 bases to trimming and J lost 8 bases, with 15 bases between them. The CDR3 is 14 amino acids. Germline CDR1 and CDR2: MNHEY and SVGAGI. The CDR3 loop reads CASSDHRIGEKLFF. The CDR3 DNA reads TGTGCCAGCAGTGACCACAGGATTGGGGAAAAACTGTTTTTT.

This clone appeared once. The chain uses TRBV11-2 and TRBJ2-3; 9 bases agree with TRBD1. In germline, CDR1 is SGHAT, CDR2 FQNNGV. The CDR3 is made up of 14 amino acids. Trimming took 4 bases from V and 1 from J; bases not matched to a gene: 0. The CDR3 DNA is TGTGCCAGCAGCTGGGACAGGGGCACAGATACGCAGTATTTT. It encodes CASSWDRGTDTQYF.

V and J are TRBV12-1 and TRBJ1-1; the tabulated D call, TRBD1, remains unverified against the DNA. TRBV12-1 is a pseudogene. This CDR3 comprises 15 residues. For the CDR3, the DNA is TGTGCCAGCAGCTTCCGACAGGGCATGAACACTGAAGCTTTCTTT. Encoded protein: CASSFRQGMNTEAFF.

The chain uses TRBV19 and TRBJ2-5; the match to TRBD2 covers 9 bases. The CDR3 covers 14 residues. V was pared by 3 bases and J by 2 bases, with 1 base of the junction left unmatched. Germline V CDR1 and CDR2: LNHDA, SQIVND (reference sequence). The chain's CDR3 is CASSISGGQETQYF. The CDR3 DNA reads TGTGCCAGTAGTATTAGCGGGGGTCAAGAGACCCAGTACTTC.

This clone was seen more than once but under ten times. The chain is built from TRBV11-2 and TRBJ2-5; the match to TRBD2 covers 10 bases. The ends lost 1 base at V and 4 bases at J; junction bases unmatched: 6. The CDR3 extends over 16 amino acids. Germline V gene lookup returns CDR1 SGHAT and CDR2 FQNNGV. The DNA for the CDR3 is TGTGCCAGCAGCTTAGTAACAGCGGGGGGGCTAGAGACCCAGTACTTC. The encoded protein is CASSLVTAGGLETQYF.

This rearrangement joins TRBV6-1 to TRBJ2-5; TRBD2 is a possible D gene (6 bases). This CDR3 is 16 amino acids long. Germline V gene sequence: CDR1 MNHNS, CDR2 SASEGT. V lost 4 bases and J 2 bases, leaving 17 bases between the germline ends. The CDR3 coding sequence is TGTGCCAGCAGTGTAACGAATGGCGGGGTTCAAGAGACCCAGTACTTC. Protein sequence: CASSVTNGGVQETQYF.

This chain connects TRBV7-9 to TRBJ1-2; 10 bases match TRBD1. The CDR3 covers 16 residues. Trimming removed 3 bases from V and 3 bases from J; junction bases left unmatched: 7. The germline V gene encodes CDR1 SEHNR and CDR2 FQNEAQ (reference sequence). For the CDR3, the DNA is TGTGCCAGCAGCTTGATGGGGACAGGGGCGGACTATGGCTACACCTTC. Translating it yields CASSLMGTGADYGYTF.

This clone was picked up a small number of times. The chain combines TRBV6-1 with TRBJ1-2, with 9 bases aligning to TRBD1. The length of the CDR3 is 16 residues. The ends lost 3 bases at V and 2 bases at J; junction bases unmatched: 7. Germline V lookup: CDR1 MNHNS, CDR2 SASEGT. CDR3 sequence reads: CASSEPGQGGNYGYTF. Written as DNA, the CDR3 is TGTGCCAGCAGTGAGCCGGGACAGGGAGGGAACTATGGCTACACCTTC.

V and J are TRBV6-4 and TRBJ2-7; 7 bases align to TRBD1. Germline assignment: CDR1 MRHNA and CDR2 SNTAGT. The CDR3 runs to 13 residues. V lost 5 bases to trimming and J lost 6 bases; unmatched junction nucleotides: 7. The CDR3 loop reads CASSYEGAGEQYF. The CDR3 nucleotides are TGTGCCAGCAGTTACGAGGGGGCGGGCGAGCAGTACTTC.

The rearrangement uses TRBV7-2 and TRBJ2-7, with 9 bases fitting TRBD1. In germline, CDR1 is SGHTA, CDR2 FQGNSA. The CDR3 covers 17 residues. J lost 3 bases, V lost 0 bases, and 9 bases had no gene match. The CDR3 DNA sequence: TGTGCCAGCAGCTTAGCCGTCTCTTGGGACAGGGTCTACGAGCAGTACTTC. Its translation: CASSLAVSWDRVYEQYF.

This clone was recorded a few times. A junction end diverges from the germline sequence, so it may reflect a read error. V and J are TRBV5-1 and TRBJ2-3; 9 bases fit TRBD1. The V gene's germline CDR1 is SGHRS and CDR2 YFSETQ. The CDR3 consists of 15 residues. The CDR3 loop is CASSSGQGRTDTQYF. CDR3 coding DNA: TGCGCCAGCAGCTCGGGACAGGGACGTACAGACACGCAGTATTTT.

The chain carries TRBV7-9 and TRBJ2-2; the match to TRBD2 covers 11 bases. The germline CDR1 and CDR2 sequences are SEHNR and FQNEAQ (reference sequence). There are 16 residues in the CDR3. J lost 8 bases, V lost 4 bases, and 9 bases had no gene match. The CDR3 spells CASSSRLAGSRGELFF. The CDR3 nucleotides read TGTGCCAGCAGCTCCCGACTAGCGGGGTCTCGAGGGGAGCTGTTTTTT.

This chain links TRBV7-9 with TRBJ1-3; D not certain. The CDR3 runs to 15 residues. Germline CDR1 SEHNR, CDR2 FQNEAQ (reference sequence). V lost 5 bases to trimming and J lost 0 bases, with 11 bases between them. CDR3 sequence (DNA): TGTGCCAGCAGCGCCGGGTATCTCTCTGGAAACACCATATATTTT. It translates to CASSAGYLSGNTIYF.

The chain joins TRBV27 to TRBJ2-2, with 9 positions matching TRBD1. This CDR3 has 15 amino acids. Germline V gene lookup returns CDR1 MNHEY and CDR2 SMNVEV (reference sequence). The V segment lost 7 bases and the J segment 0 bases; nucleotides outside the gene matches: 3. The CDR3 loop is CASTRDRANTGELFF. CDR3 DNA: TGTGCCAGCACTCGGGACAGGGCGAACACCGGGGAGCTGTTTTTT.

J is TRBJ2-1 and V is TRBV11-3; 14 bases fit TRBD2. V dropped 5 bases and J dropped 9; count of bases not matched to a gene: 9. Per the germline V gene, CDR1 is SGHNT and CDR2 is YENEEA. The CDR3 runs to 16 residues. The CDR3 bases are TGTGCCAGCAGCAAAGACGGACTAGCGGGGGGTAGTGAGCAGTTCTTC. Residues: CASSKDGLAGGSEQFF.

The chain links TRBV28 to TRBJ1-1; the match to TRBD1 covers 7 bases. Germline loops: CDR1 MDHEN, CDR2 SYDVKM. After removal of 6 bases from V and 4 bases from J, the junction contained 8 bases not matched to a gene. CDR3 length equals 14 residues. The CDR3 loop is CASSPGTAITEAFF. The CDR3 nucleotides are TGTGCCAGCAGCCCCGGGACAGCGATCACTGAAGCTTTCTTT. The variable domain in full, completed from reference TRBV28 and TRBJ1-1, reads DVKVTQSSRYLVKRTGEKVFLECVQDMDHENMFWYRQDPGLGLRLIYFSYDVKMKEKGDIPEGYSVSREKKERFSLILESASTNQTSMYLCASSPGTAITEAFFGQGTRLTVV.